This TCR beta chain was sequenced in a study of T cells in Graves' hyperthyroidism and ophthalmopathy. Of note for this clonotype: Its antigen remains unidentified.

Graves' hyperthyroidism showing no ophthalmopathy progression within 18 months was considered stable. The study enrolled patients aged 18 to 65 with newly diagnosed hyperthyroidism of under 2 months' duration. Study findings and constraints: Among clonotypes expanded in thyroid above 0.001, most were also found in blood. Patients with ophthalmopathy were separated from those with stable hyperthyroidism by a 13 V-J model.

Amplification of TCR beta CDR3 regions was performed using RNA transcripts as template. The HTBI set primed first-round TCR CDR3 RT-PCR. TCRdb re-derived calls from the multiplex PCR reads in MiXCR, one entry per CDR3 protein. Counted here are 600,000 to 750,000 distinct CDR3 sequences, roughly a sixth occurring once; the ten biggest clones make up about 16%. The TCR sequence derives from a middle-aged man with Graves' hyperthyroidism. What was sequenced was blood.

CDR3 nucleotides: TGTGCCAGCAGTCCCCCCCAAAGCGGGAGGAACACCGGGGAGCTGTTTTTT. It yields the protein CASSPPQSGRNTGELFF. This rearrangement joins TRBV28 to TRBJ2-2; 8 nucleotides line up with TRBD2. V shed 5 bases and J 1 base; nucleotides not matched to a gene: 9. This CDR3 contains 17 residues. Germline lookup yields CDR1 MDHEN and CDR2 SYDVKM.